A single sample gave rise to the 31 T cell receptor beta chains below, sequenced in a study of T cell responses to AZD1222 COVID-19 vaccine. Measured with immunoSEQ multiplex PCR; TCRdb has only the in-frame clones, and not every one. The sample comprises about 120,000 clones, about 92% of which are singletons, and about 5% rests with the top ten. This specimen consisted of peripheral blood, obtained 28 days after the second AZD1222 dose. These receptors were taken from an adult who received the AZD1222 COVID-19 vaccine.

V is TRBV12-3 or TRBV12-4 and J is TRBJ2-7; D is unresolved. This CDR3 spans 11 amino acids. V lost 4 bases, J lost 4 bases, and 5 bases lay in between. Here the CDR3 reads CASSSIYEQYF. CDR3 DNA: TGTGCCAGCAGTTCCATATACGAGCAGTACTTC.

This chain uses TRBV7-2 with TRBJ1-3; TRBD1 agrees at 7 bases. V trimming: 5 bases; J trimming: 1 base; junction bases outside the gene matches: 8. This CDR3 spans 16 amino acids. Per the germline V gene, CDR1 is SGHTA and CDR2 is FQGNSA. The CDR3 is CASSAATGESGNTIYF. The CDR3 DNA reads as TGTGCCAGCAGCGCCGCCACAGGGGAATCTGGAAACACCATATATTTT.

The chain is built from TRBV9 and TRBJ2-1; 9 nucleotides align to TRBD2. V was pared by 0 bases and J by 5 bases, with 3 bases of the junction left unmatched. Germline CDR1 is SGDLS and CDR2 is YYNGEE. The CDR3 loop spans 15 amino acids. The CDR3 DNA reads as TGTGCCAGCAGCGTAGTAGCGGGGGCCCACAATGAGCAGTTCTTC. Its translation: CASSVVAGAHNEQFF.

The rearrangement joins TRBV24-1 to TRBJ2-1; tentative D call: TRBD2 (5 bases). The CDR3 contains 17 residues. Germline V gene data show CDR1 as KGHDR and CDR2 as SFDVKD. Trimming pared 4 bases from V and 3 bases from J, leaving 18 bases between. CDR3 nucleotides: TGTGCCACCAGTGACTCCATGCCGGGAACGGGCTACAATGAGCAGTTCTTC. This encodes CATSDSMPGTGYNEQFF.

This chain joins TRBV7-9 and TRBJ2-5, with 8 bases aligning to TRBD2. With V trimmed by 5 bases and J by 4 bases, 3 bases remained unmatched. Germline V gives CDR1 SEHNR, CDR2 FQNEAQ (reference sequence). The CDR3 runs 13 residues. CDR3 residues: CASSPRGVETQYF. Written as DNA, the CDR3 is TGTGCCAGCAGCCCGCGGGGGGTAGAGACCCAGTACTTC.

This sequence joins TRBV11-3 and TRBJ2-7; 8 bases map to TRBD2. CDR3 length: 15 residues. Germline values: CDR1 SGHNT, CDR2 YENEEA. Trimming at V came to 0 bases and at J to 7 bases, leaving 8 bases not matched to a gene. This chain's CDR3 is CASSLDGTRDGEQYF. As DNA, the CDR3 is TGTGCCAGCAGCTTAGATGGGACTAGAGACGGGGAGCAGTACTTC.

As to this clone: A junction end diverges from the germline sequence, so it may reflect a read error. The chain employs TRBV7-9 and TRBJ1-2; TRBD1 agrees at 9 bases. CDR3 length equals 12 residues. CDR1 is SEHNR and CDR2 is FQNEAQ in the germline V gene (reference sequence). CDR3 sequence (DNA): TGTGCCAGCAGCCAGGGACAGGGTCCCTTTCTCTTC. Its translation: CASSQGQGPFLF.

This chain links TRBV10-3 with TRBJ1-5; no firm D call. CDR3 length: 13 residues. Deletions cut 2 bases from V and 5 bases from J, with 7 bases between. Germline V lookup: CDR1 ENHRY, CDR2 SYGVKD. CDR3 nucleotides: TGTGCCATCAGTGAGGGAATGGATCAGCCCCAGCATTTT. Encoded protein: CAISEGMDQPQHF.

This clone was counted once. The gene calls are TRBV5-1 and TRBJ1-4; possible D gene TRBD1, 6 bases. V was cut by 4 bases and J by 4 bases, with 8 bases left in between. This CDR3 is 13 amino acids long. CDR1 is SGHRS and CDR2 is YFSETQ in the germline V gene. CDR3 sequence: CASSPDSNEKLFF. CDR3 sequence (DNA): TGCGCCAGCAGCCCGGACAGTAATGAAAAACTGTTTTTT.

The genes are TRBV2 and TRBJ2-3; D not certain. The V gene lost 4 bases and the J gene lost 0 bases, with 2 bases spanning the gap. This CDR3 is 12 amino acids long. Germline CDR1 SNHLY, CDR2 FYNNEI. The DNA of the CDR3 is TGTGCCAGCAGTGCTAGCACAGATACGCAGTATTTT. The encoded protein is CASSASTDTQYF.

CDR3 residues: CASSLASASTDTQYF. The CDR3, as DNA: TGTGCCAGCAGCTTAGCTAGCGCGAGCACAGATACGCAGTATTTT. The chain carries TRBV7-9 and TRBJ2-3; D might be TRBD2 (5 bases). V was trimmed by 0 bases and J by 0 bases, leaving 7 bases between them. The CDR3 runs to 15 residues. Germline CDR1 and CDR2: SEHNR and FQNEAQ (reference sequence).

DNA for the CDR3: TGTGCCAGCAGCCCTCCGGGACTAGCGGGAAGCGAGCAGTACTTC. It specifies CASSPPGLAGSEQYF. The rearrangement links TRBV11-2 to TRBJ2-7; 13 bases match TRBD2. Germline CDR1 SGHAT, CDR2 FQNNGV. V lost 5 bases, J lost 6 bases, and 7 bases stayed unmatched. The CDR3 runs to 15 residues.

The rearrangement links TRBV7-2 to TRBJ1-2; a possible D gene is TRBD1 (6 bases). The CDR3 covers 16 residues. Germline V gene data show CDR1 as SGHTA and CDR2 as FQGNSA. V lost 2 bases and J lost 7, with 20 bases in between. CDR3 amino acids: CASSLSSGGVSSGYTF. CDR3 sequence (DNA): TGTGCCAGCAGCTTAAGTAGTGGGGGCGTTTCCAGTGGCTACACCTTC.

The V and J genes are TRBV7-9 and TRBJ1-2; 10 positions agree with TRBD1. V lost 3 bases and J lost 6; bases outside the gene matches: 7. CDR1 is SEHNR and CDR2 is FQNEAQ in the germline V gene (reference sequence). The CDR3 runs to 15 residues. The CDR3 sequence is CASSFRKTGGDGYTF. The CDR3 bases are TGTGCCAGCAGCTTTCGAAAGACAGGGGGCGATGGCTACACCTTC.

The CDR3 protein is CASSRQNTEAFF. CDR3 DNA sequence: TGTGCCAGCAGCCGACAGAACACTGAAGCTTTCTTT. The chain couples TRBV7-9 to TRBJ1-1; D is unresolved. Trimming took 5 bases from V and 1 from J, leaving 5 bases between them. The CDR3 runs to 12 residues. Germline values: CDR1 SEHNR, CDR2 FQNEAQ (reference sequence).

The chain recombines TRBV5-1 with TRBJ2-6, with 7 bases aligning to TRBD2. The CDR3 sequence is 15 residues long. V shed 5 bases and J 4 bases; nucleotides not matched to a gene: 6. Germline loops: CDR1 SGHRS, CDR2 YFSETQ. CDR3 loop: CASRRLADGANVLTF. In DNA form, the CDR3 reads TGCGCCAGCAGACGACTAGCTGACGGGGCCAACGTCCTGACTTTC.

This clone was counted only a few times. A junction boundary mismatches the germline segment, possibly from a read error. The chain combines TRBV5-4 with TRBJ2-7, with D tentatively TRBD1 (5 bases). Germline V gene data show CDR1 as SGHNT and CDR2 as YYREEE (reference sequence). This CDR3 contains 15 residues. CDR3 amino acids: CASSQRAGISHEQYF. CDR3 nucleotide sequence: TGTGCCAGCAGTCAAAGGGCAGGGATCTCCCACGAGCAGTACTTC.

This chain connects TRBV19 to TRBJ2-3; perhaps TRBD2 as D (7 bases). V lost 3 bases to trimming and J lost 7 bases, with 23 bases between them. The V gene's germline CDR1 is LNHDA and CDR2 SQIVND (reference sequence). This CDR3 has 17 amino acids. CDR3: CASSMSPPAGDTNTQYF. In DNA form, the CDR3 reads TGTGCCAGTAGTATGTCCCCTCCGGCGGGGGACACTAATACGCAGTATTTT.

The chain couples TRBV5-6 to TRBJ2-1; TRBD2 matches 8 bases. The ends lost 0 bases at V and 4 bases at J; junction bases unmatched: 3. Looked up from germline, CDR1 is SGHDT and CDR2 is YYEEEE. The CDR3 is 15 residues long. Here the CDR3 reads CASSLDSGVYNEQFF. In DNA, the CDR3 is TGTGCCAGCAGCTTGGATAGCGGGGTATACAATGAGCAGTTCTTC. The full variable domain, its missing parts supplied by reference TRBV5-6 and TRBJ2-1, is DAGVTQSPTHLIKTRGQQVTLRCSPKSGHDTVSWYQQALGQGPQFIFQYYEEEERQRGNFPDRFSGHQFPNYSSELNVNALLLGDSALYLCASSLDSGVYNEQFFGPGTRLTVL.

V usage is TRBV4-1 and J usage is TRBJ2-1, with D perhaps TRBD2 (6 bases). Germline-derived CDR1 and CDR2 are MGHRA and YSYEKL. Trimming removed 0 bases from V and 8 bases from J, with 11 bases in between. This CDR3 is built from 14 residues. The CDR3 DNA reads TGCGCCAGCAGCCAAGAGGGGCCGGGAGATGAGCAGTTCTTC. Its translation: CASSQEGPGDEQFF.

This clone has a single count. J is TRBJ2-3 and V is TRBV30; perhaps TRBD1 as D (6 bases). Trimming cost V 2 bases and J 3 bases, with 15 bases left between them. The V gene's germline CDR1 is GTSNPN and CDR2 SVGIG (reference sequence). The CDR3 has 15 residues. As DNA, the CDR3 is TGTGCCTGGAGTCTTTCGGACAGAGATACAGATACGCAGTATTTT. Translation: CAWSLSDRDTDTQYF.

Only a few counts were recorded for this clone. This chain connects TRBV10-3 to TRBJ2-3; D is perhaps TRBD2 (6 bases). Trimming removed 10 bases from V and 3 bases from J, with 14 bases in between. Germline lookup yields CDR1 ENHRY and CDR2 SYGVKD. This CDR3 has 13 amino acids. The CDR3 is CATWGVATDTQYF. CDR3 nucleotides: TGTGCCACCTGGGGGGTAGCGACAGATACGCAGTATTTT.

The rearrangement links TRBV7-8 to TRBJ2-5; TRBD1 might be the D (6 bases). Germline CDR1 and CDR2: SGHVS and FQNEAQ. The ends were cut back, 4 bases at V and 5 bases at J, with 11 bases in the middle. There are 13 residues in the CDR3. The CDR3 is CASSYTGSETQYF. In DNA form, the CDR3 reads TGTGCCAGCAGCTATACAGGGTCGGAGACCCAGTACTTC.

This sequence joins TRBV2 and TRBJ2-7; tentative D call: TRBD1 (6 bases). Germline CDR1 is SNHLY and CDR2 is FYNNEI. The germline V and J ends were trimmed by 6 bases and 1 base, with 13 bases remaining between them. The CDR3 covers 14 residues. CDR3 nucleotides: TGTGCCAGCAGCAAAAGACAGGAATCCTACGAGCAGTACTTC. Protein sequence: CASSKRQESYEQYF.

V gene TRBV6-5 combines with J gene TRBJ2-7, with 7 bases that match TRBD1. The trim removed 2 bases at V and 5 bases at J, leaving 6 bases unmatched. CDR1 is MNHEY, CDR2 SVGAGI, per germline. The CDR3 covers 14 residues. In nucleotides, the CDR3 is TGTGCCAGCAGTTACGCAGGGGGAACCCACGAGCAGTACTTC. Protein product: CASSYAGGTHEQYF.

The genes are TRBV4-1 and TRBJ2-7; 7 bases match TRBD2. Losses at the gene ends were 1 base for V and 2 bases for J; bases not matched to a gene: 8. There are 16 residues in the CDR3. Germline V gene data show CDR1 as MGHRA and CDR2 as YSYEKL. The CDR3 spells CASSQGEGRPPYEQYF. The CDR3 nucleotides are TGCGCCAGCAGCCAAGGGGAGGGGAGGCCCCCCTACGAGCAGTACTTC.

CDR3 sequence reads: CASSLGTGIGNQPQHF. The CDR3 DNA follows: TGTGCCAGCAGCTTGGGGACAGGAATAGGCAATCAGCCCCAGCATTTT. V gene TRBV7-9 combines with J gene TRBJ1-5, with 8 bases aligning to TRBD1. J lost 2 bases, V lost 3 bases, and 6 bases had no gene match. The V gene's germline CDR1 is SEHNR and CDR2 FQNEAQ (reference sequence). This CDR3 has 16 amino acids.

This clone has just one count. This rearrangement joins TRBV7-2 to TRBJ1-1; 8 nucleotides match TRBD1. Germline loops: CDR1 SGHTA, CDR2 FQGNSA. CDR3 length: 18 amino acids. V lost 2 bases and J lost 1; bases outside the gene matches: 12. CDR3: CASSLTGLKTGGNTEAFF. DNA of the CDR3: TGTGCCAGCAGCTTAACTGGACTAAAAACAGGGGGGAACACTGAAGCTTTCTTT.

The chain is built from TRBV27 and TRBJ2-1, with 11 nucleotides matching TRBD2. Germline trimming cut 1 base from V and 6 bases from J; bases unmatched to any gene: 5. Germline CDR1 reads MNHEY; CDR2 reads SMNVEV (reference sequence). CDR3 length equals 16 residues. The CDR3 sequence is CASSLWLAGGLNEQFF. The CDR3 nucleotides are TGTGCCAGCAGTTTATGGTTAGCGGGGGGGCTCAATGAGCAGTTCTTC.

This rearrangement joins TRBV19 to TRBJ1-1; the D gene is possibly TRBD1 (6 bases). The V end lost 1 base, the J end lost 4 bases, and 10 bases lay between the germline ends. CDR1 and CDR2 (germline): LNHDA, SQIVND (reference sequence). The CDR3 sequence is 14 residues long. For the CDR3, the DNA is TGTGCCAGTAGTATAGTCGACAGGCTCACTGAAGCTTTCTTT. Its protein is CASSIVDRLTEAFF.

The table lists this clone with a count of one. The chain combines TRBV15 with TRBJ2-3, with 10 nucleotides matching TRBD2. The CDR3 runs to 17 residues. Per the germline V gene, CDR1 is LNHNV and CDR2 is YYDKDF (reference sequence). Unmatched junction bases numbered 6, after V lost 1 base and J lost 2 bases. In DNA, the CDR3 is TGTGCCACCAGCAGAGCATTAGCGGGGGGTTTCACAGATACGCAGTATTTT. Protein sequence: CATSRALAGGFTDTQYF.